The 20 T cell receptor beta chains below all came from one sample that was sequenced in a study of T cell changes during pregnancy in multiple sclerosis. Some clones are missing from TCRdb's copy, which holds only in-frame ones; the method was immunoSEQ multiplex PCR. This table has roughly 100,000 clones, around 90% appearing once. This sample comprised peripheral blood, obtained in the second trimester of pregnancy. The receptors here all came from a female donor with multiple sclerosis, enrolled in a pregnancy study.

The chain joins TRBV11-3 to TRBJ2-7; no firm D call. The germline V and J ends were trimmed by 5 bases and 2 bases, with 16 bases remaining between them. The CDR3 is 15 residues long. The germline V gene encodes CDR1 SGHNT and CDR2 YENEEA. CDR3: CASSPSPVATYEQYF. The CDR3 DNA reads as TGTGCCAGCAGCCCGTCACCGGTCGCTACCTACGAGCAGTACTTC.

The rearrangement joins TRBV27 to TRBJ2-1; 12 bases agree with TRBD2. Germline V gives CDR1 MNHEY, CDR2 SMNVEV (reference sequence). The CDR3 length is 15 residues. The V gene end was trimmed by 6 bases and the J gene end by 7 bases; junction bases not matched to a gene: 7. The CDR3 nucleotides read TGTGCCAGCAGATCTCTAGCGGGAGGGCCGAATGAGCAGTTCTTC. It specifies CASRSLAGGPNEQFF.

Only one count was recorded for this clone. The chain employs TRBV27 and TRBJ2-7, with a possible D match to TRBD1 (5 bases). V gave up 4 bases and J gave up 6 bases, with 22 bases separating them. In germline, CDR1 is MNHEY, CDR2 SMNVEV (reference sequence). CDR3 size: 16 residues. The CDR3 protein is CASSSYFRQRSGEQYF. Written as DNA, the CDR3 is TGTGCCAGCAGTTCATACTTTAGACAGCGTTCGGGCGAGCAGTACTTC.

CDR3 nucleotide sequence: TGTGCCAGAAGCCCGGGACAGATCTACTATGGCTACACCTTC. Protein product: CARSPGQIYYGYTF. This rearrangement joins TRBV7-5 to TRBJ1-2; TRBD1 is taken as the D call from the table, unchecked against the DNA. TRBV7-5 is listed as a pseudogene. CDR3 length equals 14 residues.

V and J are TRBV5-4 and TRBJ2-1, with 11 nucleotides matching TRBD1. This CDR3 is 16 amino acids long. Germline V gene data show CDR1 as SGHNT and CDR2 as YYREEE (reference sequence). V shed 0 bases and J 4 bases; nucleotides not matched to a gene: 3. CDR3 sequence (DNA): TGTGCCAGCAGCTTGGCCGGGACAGGGGGGTACAATGAGCAGTTCTTC. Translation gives CASSLAGTGGYNEQFF.

For the CDR3, the DNA is TGTGCCAGCAGTTACTCGCGGAGCCCCCACTACGAGCAGTACTTC. Translated, it gives CASSYSRSPHYEQYF. The chain carries TRBV6-5 and TRBJ2-7; D unclear. Germline-derived CDR1 and CDR2 are MNHEY and SVGAGI. The CDR3 contains 15 residues. Trimming took 0 bases from V and 3 from J, leaving 12 bases between them.

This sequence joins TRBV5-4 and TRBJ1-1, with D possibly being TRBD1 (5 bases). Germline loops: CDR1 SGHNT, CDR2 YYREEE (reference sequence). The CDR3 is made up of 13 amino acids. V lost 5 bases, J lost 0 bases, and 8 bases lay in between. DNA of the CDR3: TGTGCCAGCAGTAAGGGGCTGAACACTGAAGCTTTCTTT. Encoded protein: CASSKGLNTEAFF.

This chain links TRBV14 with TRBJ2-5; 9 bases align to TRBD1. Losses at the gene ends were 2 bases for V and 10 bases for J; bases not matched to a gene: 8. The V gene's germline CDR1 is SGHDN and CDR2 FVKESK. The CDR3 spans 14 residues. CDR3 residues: CASSQTGGHGGQYF. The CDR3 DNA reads TGTGCCAGCAGCCAAACAGGGGGCCACGGCGGCCAGTACTTC.

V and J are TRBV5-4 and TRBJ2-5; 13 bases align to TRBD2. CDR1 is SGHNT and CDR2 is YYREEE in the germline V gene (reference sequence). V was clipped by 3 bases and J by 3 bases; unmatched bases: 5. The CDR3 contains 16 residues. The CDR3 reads CASSSAGLAGKETQYF. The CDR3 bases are TGTGCCAGCAGCTCCGCGGGACTAGCGGGAAAAGAGACCCAGTACTTC.

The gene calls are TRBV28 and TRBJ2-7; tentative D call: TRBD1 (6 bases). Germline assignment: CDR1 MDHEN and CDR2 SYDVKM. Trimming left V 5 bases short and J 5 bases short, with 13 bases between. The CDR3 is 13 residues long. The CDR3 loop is CASSRDMDDEQYF. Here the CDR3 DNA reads TGTGCCAGCAGTCGGGACATGGACGACGAGCAGTACTTC.

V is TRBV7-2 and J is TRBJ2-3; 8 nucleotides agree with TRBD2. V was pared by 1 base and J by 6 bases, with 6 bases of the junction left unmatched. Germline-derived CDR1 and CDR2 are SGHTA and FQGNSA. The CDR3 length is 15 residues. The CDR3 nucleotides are TGTGCCAGCAGCTTAGGGGCGGGAGGTGCGGATACGCAGTATTTT. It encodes CASSLGAGGADTQYF. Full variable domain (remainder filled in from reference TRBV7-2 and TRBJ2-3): GAGVSQSPSNKVTEKGKDVELRCDPISGHTALYWYRQSLGQGLEFLIYFQGNSAPDKSGLPSDRFSAERTGGSVSTLTIQRTQQEDSAVYLCASSLGAGGADTQYFGPGTRLTVL.

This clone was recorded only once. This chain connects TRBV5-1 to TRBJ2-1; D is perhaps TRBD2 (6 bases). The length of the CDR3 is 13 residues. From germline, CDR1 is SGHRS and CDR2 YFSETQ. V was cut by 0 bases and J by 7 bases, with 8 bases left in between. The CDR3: CASSLDGSNEQFF. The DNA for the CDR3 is TGCGCCAGCAGCTTGGACGGGAGTAATGAGCAGTTCTTC.

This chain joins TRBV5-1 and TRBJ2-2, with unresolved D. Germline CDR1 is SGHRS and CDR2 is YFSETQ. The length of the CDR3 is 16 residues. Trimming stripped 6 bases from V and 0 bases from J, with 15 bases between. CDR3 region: CASTPSAKTNTGELFF. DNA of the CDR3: TGCGCCAGCACACCGAGCGCCAAGACGAACACCGGGGAGCTGTTTTTT.

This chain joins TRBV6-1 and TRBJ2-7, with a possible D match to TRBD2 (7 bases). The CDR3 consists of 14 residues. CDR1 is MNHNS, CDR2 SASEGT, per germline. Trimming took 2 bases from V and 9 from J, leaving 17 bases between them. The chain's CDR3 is CASSEQVGGGTQYF. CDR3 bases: TGTGCCAGCAGTGAACAGGTCGGCGGGGGCACGCAGTACTTC.

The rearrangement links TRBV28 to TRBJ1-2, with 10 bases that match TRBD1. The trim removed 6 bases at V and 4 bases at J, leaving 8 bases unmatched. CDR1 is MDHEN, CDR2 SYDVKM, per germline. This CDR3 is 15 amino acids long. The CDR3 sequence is CASSRTGTGVYGYTF. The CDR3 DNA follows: TGTGCCAGCAGCAGAACCGGGACAGGGGTCTATGGCTACACCTTC.

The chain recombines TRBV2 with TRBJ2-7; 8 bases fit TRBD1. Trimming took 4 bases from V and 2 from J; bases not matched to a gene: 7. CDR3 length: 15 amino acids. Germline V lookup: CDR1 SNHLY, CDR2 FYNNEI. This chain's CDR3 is CASSGPGQATYEQYF. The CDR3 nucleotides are TGTGCCAGCAGTGGGCCGGGACAGGCGACCTACGAGCAGTACTTC.

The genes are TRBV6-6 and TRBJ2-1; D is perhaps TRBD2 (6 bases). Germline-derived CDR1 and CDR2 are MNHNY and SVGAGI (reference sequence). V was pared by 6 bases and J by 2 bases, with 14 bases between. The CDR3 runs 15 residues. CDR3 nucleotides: TGTGCCAGCAGCTGGGGCGGGACCGCCTACAATGAGCAGTTCTTC. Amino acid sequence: CASSWGGTAYNEQFF.

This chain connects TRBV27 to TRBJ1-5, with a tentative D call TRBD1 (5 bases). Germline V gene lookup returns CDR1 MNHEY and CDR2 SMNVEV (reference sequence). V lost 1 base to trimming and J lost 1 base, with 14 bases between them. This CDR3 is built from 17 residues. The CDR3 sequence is CASSLFSQGWSNQPQHF. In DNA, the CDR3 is TGTGCCAGCAGTTTATTCTCCCAGGGCTGGAGCAATCAGCCCCAGCATTTT.

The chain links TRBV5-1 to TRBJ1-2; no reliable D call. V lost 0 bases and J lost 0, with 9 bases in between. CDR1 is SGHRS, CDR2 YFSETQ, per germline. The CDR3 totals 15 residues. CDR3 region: CASSLAQAANYGYTF. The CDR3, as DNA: TGCGCCAGCAGCTTGGCCCAGGCAGCTAACTATGGCTACACCTTC. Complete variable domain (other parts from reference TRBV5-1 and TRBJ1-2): KAGVTQTPRYLIKTRGQQVTLSCSPISGHRSVSWYQQTPGQGLQFLFEYFSETQRNKGNFPGRFSGRQFSNSRSEMNVSTLELGDSALYLCASSLAQAANYGYTFGSGTRLTVV.

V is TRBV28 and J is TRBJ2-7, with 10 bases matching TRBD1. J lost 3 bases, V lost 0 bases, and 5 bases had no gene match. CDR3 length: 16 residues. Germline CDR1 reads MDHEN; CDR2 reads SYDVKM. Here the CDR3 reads CASSLWAGTGDYEQYF. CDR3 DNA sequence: TGTGCCAGCAGTTTATGGGCCGGGACAGGGGACTACGAGCAGTACTTC. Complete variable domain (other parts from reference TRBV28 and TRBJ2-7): DVKVTQSSRYLVKRTGEKVFLECVQDMDHENMFWYRQDPGLGLRLIYFSYDVKMKEKGDIPEGYSVSREKKERFSLILESASTNQTSMYLCASSLWAGTGDYEQYFGPGTRLTVT.